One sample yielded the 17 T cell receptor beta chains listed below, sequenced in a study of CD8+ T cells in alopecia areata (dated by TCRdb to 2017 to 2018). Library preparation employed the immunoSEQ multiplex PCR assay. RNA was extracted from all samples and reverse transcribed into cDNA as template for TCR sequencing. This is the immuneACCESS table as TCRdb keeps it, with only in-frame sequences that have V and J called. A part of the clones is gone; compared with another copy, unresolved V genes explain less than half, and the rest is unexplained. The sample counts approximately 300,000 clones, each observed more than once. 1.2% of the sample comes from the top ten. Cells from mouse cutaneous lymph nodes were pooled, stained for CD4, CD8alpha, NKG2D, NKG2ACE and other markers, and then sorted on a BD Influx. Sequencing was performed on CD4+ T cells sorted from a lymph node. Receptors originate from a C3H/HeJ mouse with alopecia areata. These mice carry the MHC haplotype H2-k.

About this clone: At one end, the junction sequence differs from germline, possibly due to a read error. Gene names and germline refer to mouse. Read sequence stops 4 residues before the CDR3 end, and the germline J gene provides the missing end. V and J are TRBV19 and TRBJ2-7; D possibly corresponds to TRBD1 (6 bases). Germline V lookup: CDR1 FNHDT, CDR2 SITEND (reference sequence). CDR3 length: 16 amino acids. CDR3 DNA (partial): TGTGCCAGCGGTATGGCAGGGGCTAGGAGCTCCTAT. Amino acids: CASGMAGARSSY. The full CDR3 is CASGMAGARSSYEQYF.

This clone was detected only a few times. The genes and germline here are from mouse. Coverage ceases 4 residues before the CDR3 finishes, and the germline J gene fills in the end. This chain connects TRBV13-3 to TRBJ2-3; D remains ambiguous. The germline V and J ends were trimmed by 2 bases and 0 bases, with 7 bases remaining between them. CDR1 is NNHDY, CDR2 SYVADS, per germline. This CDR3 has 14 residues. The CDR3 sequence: CASSESTSAETLYF. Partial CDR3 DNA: TGTGCCAGCAGTGAGTCAACTAGTGCAGAA.

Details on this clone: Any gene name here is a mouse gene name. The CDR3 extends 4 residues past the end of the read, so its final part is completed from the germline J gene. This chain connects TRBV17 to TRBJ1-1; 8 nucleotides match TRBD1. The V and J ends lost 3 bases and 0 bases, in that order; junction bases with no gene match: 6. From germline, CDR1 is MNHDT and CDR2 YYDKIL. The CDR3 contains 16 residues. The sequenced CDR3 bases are TGTGCTAGCAGTAGTGGGGACAGGCATGCAAACACA. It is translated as CASSSGDRHANT. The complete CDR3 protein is CASSSGDRHANTEVFF.

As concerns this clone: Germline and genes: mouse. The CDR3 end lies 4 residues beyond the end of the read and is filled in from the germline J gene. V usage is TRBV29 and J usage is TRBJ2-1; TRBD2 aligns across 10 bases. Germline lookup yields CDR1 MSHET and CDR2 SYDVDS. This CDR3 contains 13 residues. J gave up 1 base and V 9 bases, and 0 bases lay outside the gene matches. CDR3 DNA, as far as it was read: TGTGCTAGGGACTGGGGGAACTATGCT. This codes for CARDWGNYA. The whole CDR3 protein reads CARDWGNYAEQFF. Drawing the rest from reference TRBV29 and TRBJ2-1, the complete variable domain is DMKVTQMPRYLIKRMGENVLLECGQDMSHETMYWYRQDPGLGLQLIYISYDVDSNSEGDIPKGYRVSRKKREHFSLILDSAKTNQTSVYFCARDWGNYAEQFFGPGTRLTVL.

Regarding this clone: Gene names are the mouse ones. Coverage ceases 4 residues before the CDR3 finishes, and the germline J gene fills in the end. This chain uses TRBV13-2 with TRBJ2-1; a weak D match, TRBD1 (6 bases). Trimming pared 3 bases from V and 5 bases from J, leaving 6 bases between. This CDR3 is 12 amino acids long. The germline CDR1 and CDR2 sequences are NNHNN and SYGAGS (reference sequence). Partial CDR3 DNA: TGTGCCAGCGGTGGGACAGATGCT. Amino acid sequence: CASGGTDA. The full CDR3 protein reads CASGGTDAEQFF.

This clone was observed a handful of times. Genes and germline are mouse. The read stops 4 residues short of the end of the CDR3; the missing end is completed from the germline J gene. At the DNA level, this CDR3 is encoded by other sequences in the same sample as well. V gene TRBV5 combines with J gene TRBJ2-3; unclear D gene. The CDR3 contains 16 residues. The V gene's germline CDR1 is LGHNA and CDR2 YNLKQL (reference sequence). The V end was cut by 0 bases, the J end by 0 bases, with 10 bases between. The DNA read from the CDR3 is TGTGCCAGCAGCCAAGATCGAACTTCTAGTGCAGAA. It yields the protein CASSQDRTSSAE. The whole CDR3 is CASSQDRTSSAETLYF.

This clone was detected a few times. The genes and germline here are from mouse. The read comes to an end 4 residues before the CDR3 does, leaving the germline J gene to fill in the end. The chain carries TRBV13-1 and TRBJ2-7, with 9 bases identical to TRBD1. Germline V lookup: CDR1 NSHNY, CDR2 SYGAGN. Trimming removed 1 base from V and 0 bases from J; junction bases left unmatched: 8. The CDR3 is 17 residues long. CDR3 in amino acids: CASSDPPGTGRSYEQYF. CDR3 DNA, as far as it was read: TGTGCCAGCAGTGATCCCCCCGGGACAGGGCGCTCCTAT.

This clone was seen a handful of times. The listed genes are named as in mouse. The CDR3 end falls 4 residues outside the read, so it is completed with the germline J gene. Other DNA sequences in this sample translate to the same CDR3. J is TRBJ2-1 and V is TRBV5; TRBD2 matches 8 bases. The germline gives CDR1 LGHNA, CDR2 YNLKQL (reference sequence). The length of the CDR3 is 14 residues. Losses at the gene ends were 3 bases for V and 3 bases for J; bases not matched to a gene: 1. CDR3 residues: CASSQLGGYAEQFF. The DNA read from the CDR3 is TGTGCCAGCAGCCAGCTGGGGGGCTATGCT.

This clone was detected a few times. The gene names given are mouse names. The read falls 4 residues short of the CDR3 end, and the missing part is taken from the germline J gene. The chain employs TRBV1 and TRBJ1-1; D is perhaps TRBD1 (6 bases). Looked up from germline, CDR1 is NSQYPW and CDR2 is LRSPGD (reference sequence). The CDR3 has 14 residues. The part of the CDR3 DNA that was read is TGCACCTGCAGTGCAGATGGGGGGACAATA. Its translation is CTCSADGGTI. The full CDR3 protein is CTCSADGGTIEVFF.

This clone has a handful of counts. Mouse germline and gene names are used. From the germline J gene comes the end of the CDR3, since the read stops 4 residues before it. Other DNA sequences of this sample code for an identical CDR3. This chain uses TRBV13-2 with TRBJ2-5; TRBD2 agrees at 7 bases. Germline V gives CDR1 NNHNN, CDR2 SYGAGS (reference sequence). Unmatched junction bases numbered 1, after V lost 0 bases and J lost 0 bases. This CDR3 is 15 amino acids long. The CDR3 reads CASGDAWGNQDTQYF. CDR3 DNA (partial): TGTGCCAGCGGTGATGCCTGGGGGAACCAAGAC.

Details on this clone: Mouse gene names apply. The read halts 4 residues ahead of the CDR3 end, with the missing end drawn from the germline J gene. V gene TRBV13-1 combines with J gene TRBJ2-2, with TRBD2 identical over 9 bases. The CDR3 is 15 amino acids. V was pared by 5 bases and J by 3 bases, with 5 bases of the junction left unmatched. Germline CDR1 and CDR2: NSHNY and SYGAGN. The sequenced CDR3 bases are TGTGCCAGCAGGGAACTGGGGGGCTACACCGGG. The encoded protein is CASRELGGYTG. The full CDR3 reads CASRELGGYTGQLYF.

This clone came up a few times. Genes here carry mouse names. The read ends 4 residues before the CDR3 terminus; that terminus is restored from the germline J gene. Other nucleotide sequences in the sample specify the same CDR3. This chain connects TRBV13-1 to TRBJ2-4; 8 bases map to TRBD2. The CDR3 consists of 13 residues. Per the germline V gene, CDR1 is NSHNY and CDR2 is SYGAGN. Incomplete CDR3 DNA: TGTGCCAGCAGTGGGACTGGGAAAAAC. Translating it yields CASSGTGKN. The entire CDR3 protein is CASSGTGKNTLYF.

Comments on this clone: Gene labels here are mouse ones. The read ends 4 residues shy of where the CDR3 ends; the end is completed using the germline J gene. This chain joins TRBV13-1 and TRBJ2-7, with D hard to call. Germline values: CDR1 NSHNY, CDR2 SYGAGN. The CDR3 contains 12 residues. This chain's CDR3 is CASSGPGDEQYF. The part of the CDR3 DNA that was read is TGTGCCAGCAGTGGACCAGGAGAT.

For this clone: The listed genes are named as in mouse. CDR3 sequence: CASSDGWSRVGAEQFF. The sequenced part of the CDR3 DNA is TGTGCCAGCAGTGATGGATGGTCCAGGGTAGGTGCT. This rearrangement joins TRBV13-3 to TRBJ2-1, with D possibly TRBD1 on 5 matching bases. Read data end 4 residues before the CDR3 end; the end is taken from the germline J gene. The V gene lost 0 bases and the J gene lost 6 bases, with 16 bases spanning the gap. Germline values: CDR1 NNHDY, CDR2 SYVADS. This CDR3 has 16 amino acids.

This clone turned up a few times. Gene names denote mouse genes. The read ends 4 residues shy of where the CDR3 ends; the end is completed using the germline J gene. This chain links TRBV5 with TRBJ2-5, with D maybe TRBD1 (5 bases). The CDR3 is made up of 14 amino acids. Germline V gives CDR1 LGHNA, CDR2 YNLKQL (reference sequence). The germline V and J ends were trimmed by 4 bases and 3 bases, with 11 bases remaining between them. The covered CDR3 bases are TGTGCCAGCAGCCCCCGCAGGGAACAAGAC. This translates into CASSPRREQD. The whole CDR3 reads CASSPRREQDTQYF.

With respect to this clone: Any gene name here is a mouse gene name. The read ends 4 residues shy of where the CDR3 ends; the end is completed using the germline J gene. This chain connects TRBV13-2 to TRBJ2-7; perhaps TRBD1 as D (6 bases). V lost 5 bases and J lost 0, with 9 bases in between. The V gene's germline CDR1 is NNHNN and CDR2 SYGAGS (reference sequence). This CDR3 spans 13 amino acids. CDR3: CASGQGSSYEQYF. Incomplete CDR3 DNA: TGTGCCAGCGGGCAGGGGAGCTCCTAT.

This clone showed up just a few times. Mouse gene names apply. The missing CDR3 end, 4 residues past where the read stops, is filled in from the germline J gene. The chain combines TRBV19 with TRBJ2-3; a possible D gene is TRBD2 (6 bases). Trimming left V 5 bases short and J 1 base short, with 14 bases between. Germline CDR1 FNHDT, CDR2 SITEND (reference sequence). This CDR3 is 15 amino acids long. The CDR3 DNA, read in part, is TGTGCCAGCAGACCAGGGCCTGGGGGTGCAGAA. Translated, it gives CASRPGPGGAE. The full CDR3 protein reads CASRPGPGGAETLYF.